These T cell receptor beta chains were read from a single sample in a study of T cell responses to AZD1222 COVID-19 vaccine. TCRdb keeps only in-frame clones here, not all; method: immunoSEQ multiplex PCR. Here the sample spans around 250,000 clones, approximately 95% being singletons. The sample in question was peripheral blood, obtained on day 0 of AZD1222 vaccination. The receptors derive from an adult in good health. CDR3s include the opening cysteine and the closing phenylalanine or tryptophan. A D gene is named only where the DNA matches it firmly. Clone size is not always given. Where it is, it says once, few, many or a class for expanded clones.

v_call,j_call,clone_size,d_call,cdr3_nt,cdr3_aa
TRBV9,TRBJ1-2,.,.,TGTGCCAGCAGCTCCGGGGTCACTGGCTACACCTTC,CASSSGVTGYTF
TRBV2,TRBJ2-5,.,TRBD2,TGTGCGAGCACGGGAGGGTGGCAAGAGACCCAGTACTTC,CASTGGWQETQYF
TRBV5-1,TRBJ1-3,once,.,TGCGCCAGCAGCTTGTCTCCTGGAAACACCATATATTTT,CASSLSPGNTIYF
TRBV9,TRBJ1-6,.,.,TGTGCCAGCAGCGTAGAGGGCAGGAGGAATTCACCCCTCCACTTT,CASSVEGRRNSPLHF
TRBV10-3,TRBJ1-3,.,TRBD1,TGTGCCACCCGGACAGGGGGTAACACCATATATTTT,CATRTGGNTIYF
TRBV28,TRBJ1-1,.,TRBD1,TGTGCCAGCACCTTGACAGGGCCTGAAGCTTTCTTT,CASTLTGPEAFF
TRBV5-1,TRBJ2-7,.,.,TGCGCCAGCAGCTTGTCTAATTTGCCCCCGGGACGGAGCTCCTACGAGCAGTACTTC,CASSLSNLPPGRSSYEQYF
TRBV28,TRBJ2-6,.,.,TGTGCCAGCAGTTTATTTTGGGCCCGGCGGCCCGGGGCCAACGTCCTGACTTTC,CASSLFWARRPGANVLTF
TRBV30,TRBJ1-1,.,.,TGTGCCTGGAGTAACAGGGAGAACACTGAAGCTTTCTTT,CAWSNRENTEAFF
TRBV28,TRBJ2-3,.,TRBD2,TGTGCCAGCAGTTTCGGCGGGGGGCTCTCAGCGCAGTATTTT,CASSFGGGLSAQYF
TRBV14,TRBJ2-1,.,.,TGTGCCAGCAGCGCCAAGCGGCTCCTTCACAATGAGCAGTTCTTC,CASSAKRLLHNEQFF
TRBV5-6,TRBJ2-7,.,TRBD1,TGTGCCAGCAGCTGGGACAGGGCCTACGAGCAGTACTTC,CASSWDRAYEQYF
TRBV5-6,TRBJ1-1,.,TRBD1,TGTGCCAGCAGCTCCCCGGGACAGGGGAACACTGAAGCTTTCTTT,CASSSPGQGNTEAFF
TRBV7-9,TRBJ2-7,few,.,TGTGCCAGCAGCGAACAGGGTCCCCTCGACGAGCAGTACTTC,CASSEQGPLDEQYF
TRBV29-1,TRBJ1-2,.,.,TGCAGCGTTGTCTCCCGGACTAACTATGGCTACACCTTC,CSVVSRTNYGYTF
TRBV9,TRBJ2-1,.,.,TGTGCCAGCAGCTCCCAGGGTGAGCAGTTCTTC,CASSSQGEQFF